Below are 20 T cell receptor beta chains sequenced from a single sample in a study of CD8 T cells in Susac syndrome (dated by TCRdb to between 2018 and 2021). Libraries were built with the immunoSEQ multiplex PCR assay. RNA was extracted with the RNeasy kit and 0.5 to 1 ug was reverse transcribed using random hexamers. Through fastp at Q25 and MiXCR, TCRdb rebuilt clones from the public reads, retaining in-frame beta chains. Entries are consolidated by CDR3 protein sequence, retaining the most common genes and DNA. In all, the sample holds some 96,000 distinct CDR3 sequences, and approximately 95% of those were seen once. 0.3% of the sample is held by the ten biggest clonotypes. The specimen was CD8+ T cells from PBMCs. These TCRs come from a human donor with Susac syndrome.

The CDR3 is CASSPDLTVSYEQYF. The CDR3 DNA reads as TGCGCCAGCAGCCCAGACTTAACTGTTTCCTACGAGCAGTACTTC. The rearrangement links TRBV4-1 to TRBJ2-7; D is ambiguous. The CDR3 is 15 residues long. CDR1 and CDR2 from the germline V gene are MGHRA and YSYEKL. V was pared by 4 bases and J by 1 base, with 14 bases between.

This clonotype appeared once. The CDR3 loop reads CASSPQYSYEQYF. In DNA, the CDR3 is TGTGCCAGCAGCCCTCAGTACTCCTACGAGCAGTACTTC. This chain connects TRBV9 to TRBJ2-7, with D unclear. Germline V CDR1 and CDR2: SGDLS, YYNGEE. The V end lost 4 bases, the J end lost 0 bases, and 8 bases lay between the germline ends. This CDR3 spans 13 amino acids.

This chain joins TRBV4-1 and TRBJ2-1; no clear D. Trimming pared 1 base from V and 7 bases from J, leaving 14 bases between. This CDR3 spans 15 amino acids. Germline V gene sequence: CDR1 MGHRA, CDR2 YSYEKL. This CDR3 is CASSQAAALTNEQFF. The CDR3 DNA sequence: TGCGCCAGCAGCCAAGCCGCCGCCCTGACAAATGAGCAGTTCTTC.

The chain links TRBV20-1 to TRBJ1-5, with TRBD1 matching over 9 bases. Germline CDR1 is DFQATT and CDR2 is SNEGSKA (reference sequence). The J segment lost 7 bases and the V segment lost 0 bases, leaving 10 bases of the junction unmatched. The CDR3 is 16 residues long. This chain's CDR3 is CSAREASQGAHQPQHF. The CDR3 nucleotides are TGCAGTGCTAGAGAAGCGTCACAGGGGGCACACCAGCCCCAGCATTTT.

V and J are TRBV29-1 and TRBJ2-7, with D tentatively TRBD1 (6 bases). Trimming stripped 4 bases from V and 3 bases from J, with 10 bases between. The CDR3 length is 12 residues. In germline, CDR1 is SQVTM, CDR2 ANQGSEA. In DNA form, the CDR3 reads TGCAGCGTTGCAGAAGGGGGCTACGAGCAGTACTTC. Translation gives CSVAEGGYEQYF.

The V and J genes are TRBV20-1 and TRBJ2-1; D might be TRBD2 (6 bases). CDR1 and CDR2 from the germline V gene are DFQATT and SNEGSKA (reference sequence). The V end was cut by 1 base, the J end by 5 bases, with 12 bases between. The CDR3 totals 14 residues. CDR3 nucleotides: TGCAGTGCTAGAGGGGCCGGGGGTAACAATGAGCAGTTCTTC. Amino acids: CSARGAGGNNEQFF.

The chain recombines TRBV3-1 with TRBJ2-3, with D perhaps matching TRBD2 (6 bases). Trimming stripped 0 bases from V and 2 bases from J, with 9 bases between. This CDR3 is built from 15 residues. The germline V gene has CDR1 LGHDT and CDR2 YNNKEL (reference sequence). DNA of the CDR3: TGTGCCAGCAGCCAAGATGGGGGGTTCACAGATACGCAGTATTTT. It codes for CASSQDGGFTDTQYF.

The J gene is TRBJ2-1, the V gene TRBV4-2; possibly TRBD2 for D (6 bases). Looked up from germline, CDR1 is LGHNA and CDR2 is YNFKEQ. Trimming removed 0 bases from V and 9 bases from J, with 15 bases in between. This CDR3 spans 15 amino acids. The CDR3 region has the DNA TGTGCCAGCAGCCAAGAGGAGGGGATGGTAAGTGAGCAGTTCTTC. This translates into CASSQEEGMVSEQFF.

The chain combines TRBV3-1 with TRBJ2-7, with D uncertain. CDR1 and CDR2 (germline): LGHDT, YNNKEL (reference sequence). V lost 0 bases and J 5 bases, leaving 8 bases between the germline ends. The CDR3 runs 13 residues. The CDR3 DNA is TGTGCCAGCAGCCAAGATTCTAGGCACGAGCAGTACTTC. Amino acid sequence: CASSQDSRHEQYF.

The CDR3: CAISGQGATGELFF. In DNA form, the CDR3 reads TGTGCCATCTCGGGACAGGGGGCGACCGGGGAGCTGTTTTTT. The genes are TRBV10-3 and TRBJ2-2, with 12 bases matching TRBD1. Germline assignment: CDR1 ENHRY and CDR2 SYGVKD. CDR3 size: 14 residues. The J segment lost 5 bases and the V segment lost 8 bases, leaving 3 bases of the junction unmatched.

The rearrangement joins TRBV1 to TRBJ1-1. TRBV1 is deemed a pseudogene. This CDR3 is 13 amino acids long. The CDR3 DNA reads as TGCACCAGCCGCAGCAGACTGAACACTGAAGCTTTCTTT. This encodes CTSRSRLNTEAFF.

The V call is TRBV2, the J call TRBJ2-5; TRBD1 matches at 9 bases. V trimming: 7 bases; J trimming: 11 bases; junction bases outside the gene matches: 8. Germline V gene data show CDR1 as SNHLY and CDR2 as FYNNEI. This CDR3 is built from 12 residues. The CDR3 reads CASTMDRGGQYF. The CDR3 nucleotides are TGTGCCAGCACCATGGACAGGGGTGGACAGTACTTC.

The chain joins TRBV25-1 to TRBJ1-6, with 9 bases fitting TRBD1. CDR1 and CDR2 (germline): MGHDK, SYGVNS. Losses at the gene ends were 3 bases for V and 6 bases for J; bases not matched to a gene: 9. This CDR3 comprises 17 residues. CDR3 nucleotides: TGTGCCAGCAGTGATGGGACCGGGACAGGGTCTAATTCACCCCTCCACTTT. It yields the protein CASSDGTGTGSNSPLHF.

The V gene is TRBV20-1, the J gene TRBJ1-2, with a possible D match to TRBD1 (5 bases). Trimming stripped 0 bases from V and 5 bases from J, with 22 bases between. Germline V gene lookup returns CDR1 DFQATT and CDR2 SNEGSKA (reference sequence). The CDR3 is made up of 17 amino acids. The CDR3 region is CSARDGKGRFVNYGYTF. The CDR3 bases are TGCAGTGCTAGAGATGGGAAGGGACGATTTGTGAATTATGGCTACACCTTC.

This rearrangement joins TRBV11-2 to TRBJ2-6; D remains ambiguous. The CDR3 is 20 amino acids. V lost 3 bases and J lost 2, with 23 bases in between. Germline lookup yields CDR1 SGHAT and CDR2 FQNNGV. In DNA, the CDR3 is TGTGCCAGCAGCTTCTTAGCTCGGTCAGCGAAGTATACTGGGGCCAACGTCCTGACTTTC. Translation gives CASSFLARSAKYTGANVLTF.

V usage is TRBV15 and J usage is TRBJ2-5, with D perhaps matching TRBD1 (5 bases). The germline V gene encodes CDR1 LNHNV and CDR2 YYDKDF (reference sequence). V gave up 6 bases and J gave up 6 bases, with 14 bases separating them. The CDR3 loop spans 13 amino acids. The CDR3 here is CATSLQGWKTQYF. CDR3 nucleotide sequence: TGTGCCACCAGTCTCCAGGGATGGAAGACCCAGTACTTC.

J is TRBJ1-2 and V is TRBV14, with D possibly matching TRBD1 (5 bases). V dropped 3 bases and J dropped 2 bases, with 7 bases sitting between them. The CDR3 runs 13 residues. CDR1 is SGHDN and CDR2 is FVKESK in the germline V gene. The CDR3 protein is CASSQGTNYGYTF. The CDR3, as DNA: TGTGCCAGCAGCCAGGGGACGAACTATGGCTACACCTTC.

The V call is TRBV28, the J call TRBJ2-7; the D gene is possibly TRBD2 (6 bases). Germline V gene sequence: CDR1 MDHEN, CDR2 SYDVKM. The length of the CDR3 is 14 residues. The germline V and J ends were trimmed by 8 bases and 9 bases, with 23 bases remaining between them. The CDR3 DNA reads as TGTGCCAGCTCGTTTGATGGGGGGAGTCGGTGGCAGTACTTC. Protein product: CASSFDGGSRWQYF.

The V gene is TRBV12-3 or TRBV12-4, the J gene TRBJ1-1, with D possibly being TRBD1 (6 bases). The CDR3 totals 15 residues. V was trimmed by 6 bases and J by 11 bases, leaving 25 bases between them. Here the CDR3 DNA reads TGTGCCAGCAGCCCCCAGGGGAGTCCCCCTCTCTGGGCTTTCTTT. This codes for CASSPQGSPPLWAFF.

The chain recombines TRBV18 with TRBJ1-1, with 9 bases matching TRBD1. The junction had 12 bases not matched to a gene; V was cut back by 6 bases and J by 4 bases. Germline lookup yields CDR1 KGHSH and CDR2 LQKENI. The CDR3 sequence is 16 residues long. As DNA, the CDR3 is TGTGCCAGCTCCGAAACCGTCGGGACAGGGAGCACTGAAGCTTTCTTT. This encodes CASSETVGTGSTEAFF.